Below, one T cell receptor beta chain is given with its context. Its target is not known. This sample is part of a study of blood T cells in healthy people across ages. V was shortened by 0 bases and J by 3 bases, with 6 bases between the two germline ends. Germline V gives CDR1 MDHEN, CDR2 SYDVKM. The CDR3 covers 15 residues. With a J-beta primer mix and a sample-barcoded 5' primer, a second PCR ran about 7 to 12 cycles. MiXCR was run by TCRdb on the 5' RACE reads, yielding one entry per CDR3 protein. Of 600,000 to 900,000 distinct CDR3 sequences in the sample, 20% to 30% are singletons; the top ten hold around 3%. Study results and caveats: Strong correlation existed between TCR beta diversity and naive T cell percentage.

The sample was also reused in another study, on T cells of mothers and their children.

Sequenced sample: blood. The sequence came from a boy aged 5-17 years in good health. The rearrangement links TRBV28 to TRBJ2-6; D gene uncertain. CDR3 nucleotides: TGTGCCAGCAGTTTATGGGATGGTGGGGCCAACGTCCTGACTTTC. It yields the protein CASSLWDGGANVLTF.